The next 24 T cell receptor beta chains were all read from a single sample in a study of T cell repertoires in cytomegalovirus infection. These receptors' targets are unknown. TCRdb reanalysed the reads using MiXCR and keeps one entry per CDR3 protein. The repertoire holds approximately 260,000 distinct CDR3 sequences, with roughly a fifth as singletons. Sequencing used cultured PBMCs, obtained from culture after CMV antigen stimulation. The receptors derive from a human donor in good health (CMV status not recorded). Some clones in this sample may be carry-over from other donors' samples.

The V and J genes are TRBV6-2 or TRBV6-3 and TRBJ2-1; 9 bases are a match to TRBD2. The CDR3 runs 16 residues. The J segment lost 5 bases and the V segment lost 2 bases, leaving 7 bases of the junction unmatched. Per the germline V gene, CDR1 is MNHEY and CDR2 is SVGEGT. The CDR3 loop reads CASSYIGLAIDNEQFF. In DNA form, the CDR3 reads TGTGCCAGCAGTTACATAGGACTAGCGATAGACAATGAGCAGTTCTTC.

This clonotype was seen a few times. V gene TRBV6-6 combines with J gene TRBJ2-7, with D hard to call. The CDR3 totals 14 residues. Trimming left V 3 bases short and J 4 bases short, with 13 bases between. Germline V lookup: CDR1 MNHNY, CDR2 SVGAGI (reference sequence). CDR3 nucleotide sequence: TGTGCCAGCAGTTATGCAGTTCAGGAATACGAGCAGTACGTC. Translation: CASSYAVQEYEQYV.

A few counts support this clonotype. This chain connects TRBV12-5 to TRBJ2-1, with D hard to call. Germline CDR1 is LGHNT and CDR2 is FRNRAP. V lost 3 bases, J lost 7 bases, and 4 bases lay in between. This CDR3 is 11 amino acids long. DNA of the CDR3: TGTGCTAGTGGTTTCGGGAATGAGCAGTTCTTC. Protein product: CASGFGNEQFF.

This clonotype was counted ten times or more. The rearrangement joins TRBV7-2 to TRBJ2-3, with D uncertain. Per germline, CDR1 SGHTA and CDR2 FQGNSA. This CDR3 comprises 14 residues. V dropped 2 bases and J dropped 3 bases, with 9 bases sitting between them. The CDR3 nucleotides are TGTGCCAGCAGCTTAAACGGAGTTACAGATACGCAGTATTTT. It is translated as CASSLNGVTDTQYF.

In its sample, this clonotype was seen many times. The gene calls are TRBV6-1 and TRBJ1-5, with TRBD1 identical over 7 bases. The germline gives CDR1 MNHNS, CDR2 SASEGT. J gave up 5 bases and V 3 bases, and 1 base lay outside the gene matches. This CDR3 has 13 amino acids. The CDR3 bases are TGTGCCAGCAGTGACAGGGGGTATCAGCCCCAGCATTTT. Residues: CASSDRGYQPQHF.

The chain is built from TRBV10-3 and TRBJ1-2; TRBD1 might be the D (5 bases). The ends were cut back, 7 bases at V and 5 bases at J, with 11 bases in the middle. In germline, CDR1 is ENHRY, CDR2 SYGVKD. This CDR3 spans 12 amino acids. In DNA form, the CDR3 reads TGTGCCATCATGCAGGGAGGGTATGGCTACACCTTC. Translated: CAIMQGGYGYTF.

The count of this clonotype is one. J is TRBJ1-2 and V is TRBV20-1; D may be TRBD1 (5 bases). CDR1 is DFQATT, CDR2 SNEGSKA, per germline (reference sequence). The germline V and J ends were trimmed by 5 bases and 2 bases, with 9 bases remaining between them. This CDR3 has 12 residues. The CDR3 loop is CSAFDRNYGYTF. The DNA of the CDR3 is TGCAGTGCTTTCGACAGAAACTATGGCTACACCTTC.

There are many counts of this clonotype. The genes are TRBV7-2 and TRBJ2-7; D unresolved. This CDR3 is 15 amino acids long. Looked up from germline, CDR1 is SGHTA and CDR2 is FQGNSA. V was cut by 5 bases and J by 2 bases, with 16 bases left in between. This chain's CDR3 is CASSAQTVGPYEQYF. The CDR3 bases are TGTGCCAGCAGCGCTCAGACCGTTGGCCCCTACGAGCAGTACTTC.

This clonotype appeared a few times. The chain combines TRBV28 with TRBJ2-5; possible D gene TRBD2, 5 bases. The V end was cut by 3 bases, the J end by 5 bases, with 13 bases between. Germline V gives CDR1 MDHEN, CDR2 SYDVKM. The CDR3 consists of 14 residues. The CDR3 protein is CASSFLGDGETQYF. The CDR3 nucleotides are TGTGCCAGCAGTTTTTTGGGAGACGGGGAGACCCAGTACTTC.

This clonotype has a count of ten or more. The chain employs TRBV12-3 or TRBV12-4 and TRBJ2-1; D is unclear. The V end lost 4 bases, the J end lost 7 bases, and 8 bases lay between the germline ends. The CDR3 is 12 amino acids. CDR3: CASSSSENEQFF. CDR3 in DNA: TGTGCCAGCAGTTCATCCGAGAATGAGCAGTTCTTC.

This clonotype appeared a few times. This sequence joins TRBV6-1 and TRBJ2-1; 9 nucleotides line up with TRBD2. CDR3 length equals 16 residues. CDR1 is MNHNS, CDR2 SASEGT, per germline. V was clipped by 0 bases and J by 8 bases; unmatched bases: 8. Written as DNA, the CDR3 is TGTGCCAGCAGTGAAGCTAGGCTAGCGGGAAGAGATGAGCAGTTCTTC. This gives the protein CASSEARLAGRDEQFF.

The chain employs TRBV4-1 and TRBJ1-2; D not certain. The CDR3 loop spans 11 amino acids. Germline assignment: CDR1 MGHRA and CDR2 YSYEKL. V lost 3 bases to trimming and J lost 8 bases, with 7 bases between them. The CDR3 DNA is TGCGCCAGCAGCCATTCGGGAGGCTACACCTTC. Translated, it gives CASSHSGGYTF.

V is TRBV12-3 or TRBV12-4 and J is TRBJ2-1; TRBD2 aligns across 8 bases. The CDR3 runs 15 residues. The junction had 10 bases not matched to a gene; V was cut back by 3 bases and J by 9 bases. CDR3 protein: CASSFSAGGGGEQFF. For the CDR3, the DNA is TGTGCCAGCAGTTTCAGTGCGGGAGGAGGGGGTGAGCAGTTCTTC.

The V and J genes are TRBV20-1 and TRBJ1-1, with D possibly being TRBD1 (6 bases). Germline V gene lookup returns CDR1 DFQATT and CDR2 SNEGSKA (reference sequence). The CDR3 extends over 14 amino acids. V lost 7 bases to trimming and J lost 3 bases, with 18 bases between them. As DNA, the CDR3 is TGCAGTGTCCGTCCGGGAGCAGGGGACACTGAAGCTTTCTTT. Translating it yields CSVRPGAGDTEAFF.

The chain recombines TRBV5-8 with TRBJ2-7; D gene uncertain. The CDR3 length is 11 residues. Trimming took 4 bases from V and 3 from J, leaving 5 bases between them. Per germline, CDR1 SGHTS and CDR2 YDEGEE. CDR3 DNA: TGTGCCAGCAGCCCTTACTACGAGCAGTACGTC. It specifies CASSPYYEQYV.

This clonotype was seen a handful of times. The genes are TRBV19 and TRBJ2-1; D remains ambiguous. Germline CDR1 reads LNHDA; CDR2 reads SQIVND (reference sequence). V lost 8 bases, J lost 10 bases, and 12 bases lay in between. CDR3 length: 11 amino acids. In DNA, the CDR3 is TGTGCCAGTCAAGACTTGGGAGAGCAGTTCTTC. Protein sequence: CASQDLGEQFF.

The chain has TRBV6-1 and TRBJ2-2, with 9 bases matching TRBD2. The germline V gene has CDR1 MNHNS and CDR2 SASEGT. There are 15 residues in the CDR3. Unmatched junction bases numbered 3, after V lost 6 bases and J lost 1 base. CDR3 sequence reads: CASRILAGNTGELFF. As DNA, the CDR3 is TGTGCCAGCAGAATACTAGCGGGGAACACCGGGGAGCTGTTTTTT.

This clonotype was picked up a small number of times. The chain is built from TRBV27 and TRBJ2-1; maybe TRBD2 (5 bases). Trimming took 6 bases from V and 5 from J, leaving 11 bases between them. Germline-derived CDR1 and CDR2 are MNHEY and SMNVEV (reference sequence). The CDR3 is 13 amino acids. DNA for the CDR3: TGTGCCAGCAGCAGCGGAAGTGACAATGAGCAGTTCTTC. It codes for CASSSGSDNEQFF.

The chain employs TRBV6-2 or TRBV6-3 and TRBJ2-7; TRBD2 matches at 9 bases. V gave up 4 bases and J gave up 5 bases; unmatched junction bases: 3. The CDR3 has 13 residues. Germline V gene data show CDR1 as MNHEY and CDR2 as SVGEGT. The DNA of the CDR3 is TGTGCCAGCAGTTCGGCGGGAGGGAACGAGCAGTACTTC. As protein: CASSSAGGNEQYF.

This clonotype was observed at least ten times. The genes are TRBV7-8 and TRBJ1-5; 8 nucleotides line up with TRBD1. V lost 5 bases, J lost 7 bases, and 4 bases stayed unmatched. This CDR3 spans 13 amino acids. The germline CDR1 and CDR2 sequences are SGHVS and FQNEAQ. For the CDR3, the DNA is TGTGCCAGCAGCACACAGGGGGGGCAGCCCCAGCATTTT. It yields the protein CASSTQGGQPQHF.

A few counts support this clonotype. The rearrangement uses TRBV7-6 and TRBJ2-6; D is uncertain. V dropped 3 bases and J dropped 2 bases, with 5 bases sitting between them. CDR1 is SGHVS and CDR2 is FNYEAQ in the germline V gene. CDR3 size: 14 residues. DNA for the CDR3: TGTGCCAGCAGCTTTCTGGCTGGGGCCAACGTCCTGACTTTC. Amino acids: CASSFLAGANVLTF.

The chain links TRBV14 to TRBJ1-4; 9 bases are shared with TRBD1. Germline V gene lookup returns CDR1 SGHDN and CDR2 FVKESK. The junction had 12 bases not matched to a gene; V was cut back by 4 bases and J by 9 bases. The CDR3 consists of 16 residues. The CDR3 DNA sequence: TGTGCCAGCAGCCGACAAGCGGACAGGGGCGCGAAAAAACTGTTTTTT. It codes for CASSRQADRGAKKLFF.

This clonotype was picked up many times. The CDR3 spells CASSFGSPFSGTEAFF. The CDR3 DNA is TGTGCCAGCAGCTTTGGGTCCCCTTTCTCCGGCACTGAAGCTTTCTTT. This sequence joins TRBV11-2 and TRBJ1-1; no reliable D call. Between the trimmed V and J ends, which lost 3 bases and 4 bases, there was a span of 18 bases. The CDR3 is 16 amino acids. CDR1 and CDR2 (germline): SGHAT, FQNNGV.

The chain uses TRBV7-3 and TRBJ1-2, with TRBD1 identical over 7 bases. CDR3 length: 14 residues. Trimming at V came to 5 bases and at J to 3 bases, leaving 6 bases not matched to a gene. The germline CDR1 and CDR2 sequences are SGHTA and FQGTGA. The CDR3 nucleotides are TGTGCCAGCAGCGCCCAGGGGGTCTACTATGGCTACACCTTC. This encodes CASSAQGVYYGYTF.